This T cell receptor (beta chain) was documented in a study of T-cell reconstitution after alpha-beta-depleted transplantation in children. Study-wide results and caveats: Surviving recipient T cells and thymic progenitors underlay high day-60 TCRbeta diversity in some patients. Diversity and T-cell counts at one year after transplant derived mostly from new T cells. Several hundred graft clones that had expanded were reportedly the source of alpha-beta T cells about two months after transplant.

Unique molecular identifiers were used to barcode this TCRbeta library. TCRdb processed the PCR reads anew with MiXCR; each CDR3 protein has one entry. This table has 350,000 to 500,000 distinct CDR3 sequences, 43% appearing once. Germline V lookup: CDR1 DFQATT, CDR2 SNEGSKA (reference sequence). V gave up 3 bases and J gave up 2 bases, with 8 bases separating them. CDR3 length equals 12 residues. A note on this clonotype: Antigen: not known.

J is TRBJ2-7 and V is TRBV20-1, with D unclear. This specimen consisted of PBMCs, obtained before TCRalphabeta/CD19-depleted stem cell transplant. This clonotype was sampled from a girl aged 2-10 years with aplastic anemia, due to receive a stem cell transplant. CDR3 sequence: CSASPGTYEQYF. Written as DNA, the CDR3 is TGCAGTGCTAGTCCTGGTACCTACGAGCAGTACTTC.